The next 24 T cell receptor beta chains were all read from a single sample in a study of post-analysis software for immune sequencing data. Overall study findings and caveats: In patients, about five TRBV segments were more frequent than in controls, with TRBV5-6, TRBV5-1 and TRBV20-1 among them.

Included in the TCR beta cDNA libraries were unique molecular identifiers. MiXCR was run by TCRdb on the PCR reads, yielding one entry per CDR3 protein. The sample has approximately 440,000 distinct CDR3 sequences; roughly 46% are singletons. No cognate antigen is known for these TCRs. Specimen: blood. The source of these receptors is a girl between 10 and 17 years old with multiple sclerosis.

This clonotype was recorded a few times. V and J are TRBV2 and TRBJ2-1; D gene uncertain. This CDR3 has 14 residues. Trimming left V 4 bases short and J 2 bases short, with 9 bases between. From germline, CDR1 is SNHLY and CDR2 FYNNEI. CDR3 sequence reads: CASSGRATYNEQFF. The CDR3 nucleotides read TGTGCCAGCAGTGGAAGGGCCACCTACAATGAGCAGTTCTTC.

This chain links TRBV2 with TRBJ1-5; D not certain. Trimming took off 4 bases at V and 6 bases at J, with 16 bases between the two ends. Germline CDR1 SNHLY, CDR2 FYNNEI. CDR3 size: 15 residues. The CDR3 region is CASSAPEGLGQPQHF. In DNA, the CDR3 is TGTGCCAGCAGTGCACCCGAAGGGCTCGGTCAGCCCCAGCATTTT.

This clonotype has only a few counts. V is TRBV11-2 and J is TRBJ1-2, with 12 bases fitting TRBD1. CDR1 and CDR2 from the germline V gene are SGHAT and FQNNGV. With V trimmed by 0 bases and J by 8 bases, 16 bases remained unmatched. This CDR3 contains 19 residues. The CDR3: CASSLDMVGQGASDNGYTF. CDR3 nucleotides: TGTGCCAGCAGCTTAGATATGGTGGGACAGGGGGCTTCAGATAACGGCTACACCTTC.

This clonotype was detected only once. The V call is TRBV7-9, the J call TRBJ2-1; the D gene could be TRBD1 or TRBD2 (5 bases each). Between the trimmed V and J ends, which lost 4 bases and 6 bases, there was a span of 13 bases. The CDR3 covers 14 residues. The germline V gene has CDR1 SEHNR and CDR2 FQNEAQ (reference sequence). The CDR3 nucleotides read TGTGCCAGCAGCTCATTGGGGACCGTCAATGAGCAGTTCTTC. Protein sequence: CASSSLGTVNEQFF.

The chain has TRBV20-1 and TRBJ2-7; possibly TRBD1 or TRBD2 for D (5 bases each). Trimming removed 1 base from V and 2 bases from J, with 12 bases in between. Germline V gives CDR1 DFQATT, CDR2 SNEGSKA (reference sequence). CDR3 size: 14 residues. The CDR3 bases are TGCAGTGCTAGAGCTCGGGGCAAGGCCTACGAGCAGTACTTC. This codes for CSARARGKAYEQYF.

This clonotype was observed a few times. A read error may account for a junction end that differs from germline. V usage is TRBV29-1 and J usage is TRBJ2-7; D not certain. CDR3 length: 12 amino acids. The germline CDR1 and CDR2 sequences are SQVTM and ANQGSEA. Written as DNA, the CDR3 is TGCAGCGTTGAAGATTCTAATTACGAGCAGTATTTC. Its protein is CSVEDSNYEQYF.

This clonotype was observed a few times. The genes are TRBV11-1 and TRBJ2-5, with D possibly being TRBD2 (6 bases). The CDR3 spans 16 residues. Germline V CDR1 and CDR2: SGHAT, FQDESV (reference sequence). V lost 2 bases and J lost 1, with 14 bases in between. This CDR3 reads CASSLPAGPPQETQYF. CDR3 DNA: TGTGCCAGCAGCTTACCGGCGGGGCCACCCCAAGAGACCCAGTACTTC.

Concerning this clonotype: A read error may produce the germline difference seen at one junction end. This chain joins TRBV20-1 and TRBJ2-3; tentative D call: TRBD2 (5 bases). This CDR3 has 14 residues. Looked up from germline, CDR1 is DFQATT and CDR2 is SNEGSKA (reference sequence). In DNA, the CDR3 is TGCAGTGCCAGAGCCCTAGCCCCCACAGATACGCAGTATTTT. It specifies CSARALAPTDTQYF.

This clonotype was recorded a few times. The chain employs TRBV5-1 and TRBJ2-5; 9 bases fit TRBD2. Germline lookup yields CDR1 SGHRS and CDR2 YFSETQ. CDR3 length: 15 residues. V lost 0 bases, J lost 5 bases, and 5 bases stayed unmatched. CDR3 loop: CASSLVAGAGETQYF. In nucleotides, the CDR3 is TGCGCCAGCAGCTTGGTAGCGGGAGCTGGCGAGACCCAGTACTTC.

This clonotype was picked up one time. The rearrangement links TRBV20-1 to TRBJ2-4; D gene ambiguous. CDR1 DFQATT and CDR2 SNEGSKA come from the germline V gene (reference sequence). Between the trimmed V and J ends, which lost 1 base and 5 bases, there was a span of 15 bases. This CDR3 comprises 15 residues. The CDR3 region is CSARGHGQAENIQYF. In DNA, the CDR3 is TGCAGTGCTAGAGGACATGGGCAGGCCGAAAACATTCAGTACTTC.

This clonotype has just one count. This chain uses TRBV5-1 with TRBJ2-4; 7 bases map to TRBD1. Losses at the gene ends were 4 bases for V and 1 base for J; bases not matched to a gene: 8. The CDR3 is made up of 16 amino acids. Germline V CDR1 and CDR2: SGHRS, YFSETQ. CDR3 sequence reads: CASSEPQTGAKNIQYF. In DNA form, the CDR3 reads TGCGCCAGCAGCGAGCCCCAGACAGGGGCCAAAAACATTCAGTACTTC.

The sample holds a few counts of this clonotype. The rearrangement uses TRBV29-1 and TRBJ2-1; no clear D. CDR1 SQVTM and CDR2 ANQGSEA come from the germline V gene. This CDR3 comprises 12 residues. Trimming stripped 2 bases from V and 8 bases from J, with 10 bases between. Here the CDR3 reads CSVEKGADEQFF. CDR3 nucleotide sequence: TGCAGCGTTGAAAAGGGTGCCGATGAGCAGTTCTTC.

This chain connects TRBV20-1 to TRBJ2-7, with D perhaps TRBD1 or TRBD2 (5 bases each). The germline CDR1 and CDR2 sequences are DFQATT and SNEGSKA (reference sequence). There are 13 residues in the CDR3. The V end was cut by 7 bases, the J end by 0 bases, with 13 bases between. The CDR3 loop reads CSVKADISYEQYF. As DNA, the CDR3 is TGCAGTGTAAAAGCGGACATCTCCTACGAGCAGTACTTC.

This rearrangement joins TRBV20-1 to TRBJ1-5, with D unresolved. Trimming cost V 6 bases and J 3 bases, with 9 bases left between them. The CDR3 runs to 12 residues. Germline-derived CDR1 and CDR2 are DFQATT and SNEGSKA (reference sequence). DNA of the CDR3: TGCAGTGCCAGACACCTCAATCAGCCCCAGCATTTT. It specifies CSARHLNQPQHF.

This chain uses TRBV4-1 with TRBJ1-2, with D unresolved. Germline values: CDR1 MGHRA, CDR2 YSYEKL. The CDR3 has 16 amino acids. V was cut by 0 bases and J by 8 bases, with 19 bases left in between. This CDR3 is CASSQDPAGGSWGYTF. CDR3 sequence (DNA): TGCGCCAGCAGCCAAGATCCAGCGGGCGGATCTTGGGGCTACACCTTC.

V and J are TRBV20-1 and TRBJ1-5; TRBD1 aligns across 8 bases. The CDR3 is 16 residues long. The ends lost 2 bases at V and 0 bases at J; junction bases unmatched: 6. CDR1 and CDR2 from the germline V gene are DFQATT and SNEGSKA (reference sequence). CDR3 nucleotides: TGCAGTGCTAGACAGGGGGCATCTTATAGCAATCAGCCCCAGCATTTT. Residues: CSARQGASYSNQPQHF.

J is TRBJ2-1 and V is TRBV28; D is ambiguous. The V end was cut by 3 bases, the J end by 8 bases, with 14 bases between. CDR3 size: 14 residues. The germline V gene encodes CDR1 MDHEN and CDR2 SYDVKM. The CDR3: CASSFLGSFYEQFF. In nucleotides, the CDR3 is TGTGCCAGCAGTTTCTTGGGATCGTTCTATGAGCAGTTCTTC.

This chain uses TRBV7-2 with TRBJ2-5; D not resolved. CDR3 length equals 15 residues. Trimming took 1 base from V and 3 from J, leaving 12 bases between them. Germline CDR1 is SGHTA and CDR2 is FQGNSA. This CDR3 reads CASSLDFRSEETQYF. CDR3 nucleotide sequence: TGTGCCAGCAGCTTAGATTTTCGTTCCGAAGAGACCCAGTACTTC. The whole variable domain, remainder taken from reference TRBV7-2 and TRBJ2-5, is GAGVSQSPSNKVTEKGKDVELRCDPISGHTALYWYRQSLGQGLEFLIYFQGNSAPDKSGLPSDRFSAERTGGSVSTLTIQRTQQEDSAVYLCASSLDFRSEETQYFGPGTRLLVL.

This clonotype has only one observation. The V gene is TRBV29-1, the J gene TRBJ2-5, with TRBD1 as a possible D gene (6 bases). Germline CDR1 is SQVTM and CDR2 is ANQGSEA. Trimming removed 6 bases at V and 0 bases at J, with 14 bases between. The CDR3 is made up of 14 amino acids. CDR3 region: CSVALTGHQETQYF. CDR3 DNA sequence: TGCAGCGTCGCCCTGACAGGCCACCAAGAGACCCAGTACTTC.

This clonotype was found a few times. The junction departs from the called germline gene at one end, perhaps through a read error. V is TRBV20-1 and J is TRBJ2-4; D call uncertain. Germline CDR1 is DFQATT and CDR2 is SNEGSKA (reference sequence). The CDR3 has 15 amino acids. The CDR3 nucleotides are TGCAGTGCTGGAGACCCCATGGACGGCAAAAACATTCAGTACTTC. It codes for CSAGDPMDGKNIQYF.

The chain recombines TRBV28 with TRBJ1-2, with 10 nucleotides matching TRBD1. The CDR3 loop spans 13 amino acids. Germline V CDR1 and CDR2: MDHEN, SYDVKM. The V gene end was trimmed by 10 bases and the J gene end by 1 base; junction bases not matched to a gene: 3. DNA for the CDR3: TGTGCCATAGGGACAGGGGTTAACTATGGCTACACCTTC. Residues: CAIGTGVNYGYTF.

The chain combines TRBV27 with TRBJ1-2; possibly TRBD1 for D (5 bases). This CDR3 region has 15 residues. With 1 base removed from V and 4 bases from J, the gap between germline ends came to 13 bases. Germline V lookup: CDR1 MNHEY, CDR2 SMNVEV (reference sequence). CDR3 residues: CASSLFSGGTYGYTF. CDR3 nucleotides: TGTGCCAGCAGTTTATTCTCTGGAGGGACCTATGGCTACACCTTC.

This clonotype has a handful of counts. The chain has TRBV15 and TRBJ1-5, with D possibly matching TRBD1 (5 bases). This CDR3 is 16 amino acids long. CDR1 LNHNV and CDR2 YYDKDF come from the germline V gene (reference sequence). V was trimmed by 0 bases and J by 7 bases, leaving 16 bases between them. CDR3 nucleotide sequence: TGTGCCACCAGCAGAGATGTCCGGCAGGGTGGCCAGCCCCAGCATTTT. Translated: CATSRDVRQGGQPQHF.

With respect to this clonotype: One end of the junction varies from germline; a read error may be responsible. This chain joins TRBV7-2 and TRBJ2-1; D remains ambiguous. Germline V gene data show CDR1 as SGHTA and CDR2 as FQGNSA. This CDR3 contains 15 residues. The CDR3 sequence: CACSLVADGWNEQFF. The CDR3 DNA follows: TGTGCCTGCAGCTTAGTGGCTGATGGGTGGAATGAGCAGTTCTTC.